This paragraph covers one TCR beta chain sequence. Its antigen is not yet known. Base-call qualities are not available, and no considerably larger clone is one nucleotide away. The immunoSEQ Assay was used to sequence TCRbeta CDR3 regions. After extraction, genomic DNA underwent amplification by bias-controlled multiplex PCR, followed by high-throughput sequencing. In the paper's pipeline: To quantify the absolute abundance of every unique TCRbeta CDR3 region, sequences were collapsed and filtered. T cell fraction was estimated by normalizing TCRbeta template counts to usable DNA, with usable DNA measured through amplification of reference genes found in all nucleated cells. Repertoire TCRs were annotated as SARS-CoV-2-specific when V gene, CDR3 amino acid sequence and J gene were exactly matched to a known reactive TCR set. The reference SARS-CoV-2 TCR set was derived from MIRA and filtered for enrichment in COVID-19-positive ImmuneCODE repertoires, a step that removed public or cross-reactive TCRs. Drawing on the MIRA antigens, annotated TCRs were analysed further at the level of specific ORF or position within ORF. Depth was the summed frequency of annotated unique rearrangements, while breadth was defined as annotated unique rearrangements over total unique productive rearrangements. Two-sided Wilcoxon rank-sum tests were applied when comparing TCR breadth between groups. TCRdb carries this immuneACCESS record with in-frame sequences only. Its versions omit some clonotypes, under half of them owing to an unresolved V gene in the studies checked, with the rest unexplained. V and J calls and clone size are given by that table; D and trimming were obtained from the DNA. The sample yields about 350,000 clones; 75% to 90% were counted once. The leading ten clones occupy roughly 10% of the sample.

The sample is drawn from a study of Ad26.COV2.S vaccination and SARS-CoV-2 variants (dated by TCRdb to about 2021). General notes on the study: Donors in the vaccine arm were drawn from COV1001, a multicentre, randomized, double-blind, placebo-controlled phase I-IIa trial testing Ad26.COV2.S in healthy adults. Ad26.COV2.S was administered intramuscularly at 5 x 10^10 or 1 x 10^11 viral particles, either as a single shot or as two shots given 56 days apart. Sequencing of the TCRbeta repertoire served to evaluate the specificity and breadth of SARS-CoV-2-reactive T cell receptors following Ad26.COV2.S vaccination. A total of around 32 samples were included in the TCR-sequenced set, comprising 19 Ad26.COV2.S vaccine recipients, 5 placebo recipients and 8 SARS-CoV-2 convalescent individuals. Participants in the trial were split at random into five groups of five each, receiving low-dose or high-dose Ad26.COV2.S once or twice, or else placebo on both occasions. Throughout the experiments and outcome assessment, investigators stayed blinded to trial group allocation.

Looking up the germline V gene yields CDR1 MDHEN and CDR2 SYDVKM. Trimming takes 6 bases from V and 0 bases from J, and the germline ends sit 13 bases apart. Measured from the cysteine to the phenylalanine, the CDR3 is 15 residues long. The entry retains the CDR3 DNA only, 45 bases that are in frame from base 1. The label giving this sample's treatment or condition can be read as: 15 to 20 received Ad26.COV2.S at low or high dose, single or two shots; about 5 received placebo; per-sample allocation not given. For vaccine and placebo recipients, repertoires were sequenced using samples collected on day 63 after the first injection. In Cohort 1b, about 27 adults aged 18-55 years were enrolled at a single site in Boston, USA, between 29 July and 7 August 2020. As a vaccine, Ad26.COV2.S was a replication-incompetent adenovirus type 26 vector that expressed a prefusion-stabilized SARS-CoV-2 spike protein derived from the original Wuhan strain.

Overall results and qualifications from the work: After vaccination, substantial breadth of spike-specific CD8+ and CD4+ T cell responses was reported. Comparing responses between vaccine doses or regimens was not something the study was powered to do. Vaccine and placebo recipients had similar non-spike TCR breadth, a finding consistent with the vaccine containing only spike. It was noted by the authors that total T cell responses may have been underestimated by the TCR breadth and depth analyses. Spike-specific TCR breadth was higher in Ad26.COV2.S recipients than in placebo recipients (P = 0.0014).

The origin of this receptor is a person between 18 and 65 years old who received the Ad26.COV2.S COVID-19 vaccine or a placebo. This sample comprised peripheral blood, obtained in a trial of Ad26.COV2.S vaccine versus placebo. The chain was built from TRBV28 and TRBJ2-3, with the D gene call left open. This receptor carries the CDR3 CASSPIQSSTDTQYF. The DNA sequence reads TGTGCCAGCAGCCCGATACAGTCTAGCACAGATACGCAGTATTTT.